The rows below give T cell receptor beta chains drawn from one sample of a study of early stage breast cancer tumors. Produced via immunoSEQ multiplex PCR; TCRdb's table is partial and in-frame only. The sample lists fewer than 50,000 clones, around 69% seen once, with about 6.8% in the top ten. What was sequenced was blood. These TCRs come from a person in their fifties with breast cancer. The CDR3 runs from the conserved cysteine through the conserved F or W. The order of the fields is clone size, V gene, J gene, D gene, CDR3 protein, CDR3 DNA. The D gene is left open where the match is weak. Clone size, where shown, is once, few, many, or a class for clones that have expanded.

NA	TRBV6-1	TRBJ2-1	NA	CAFGGYSYNEQFF	TGTGCCTTTGGCGGTTACTCCTACAATGAGCAGTTCTTC
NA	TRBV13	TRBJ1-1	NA	CASSSNPGEGGTEAFF	TGTGCCAGCAGCTCGAACCCGGGAGAAGGAGGCACTGAAGCTTTCTTT
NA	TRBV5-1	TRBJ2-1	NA	CASSLHGGGSYNEQFF	TGCGCCAGCAGCTTACATGGCGGCGGTTCCTACAATGAGCAGTTCTTC
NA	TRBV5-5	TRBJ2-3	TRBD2	CASSFPLAGEGTDTQYF	TGTGCCAGCAGCTTTCCTCTGGCGGGGGAGGGCACAGATACGCAGTATTTT
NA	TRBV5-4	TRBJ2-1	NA	CASSFGVSYNEQFF	TGTGCCAGCAGCTTCGGAGTTTCCTACAATGAGCAGTTCTTC
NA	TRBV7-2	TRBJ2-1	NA	CASSPTSSSYNEQFF	TGTGCCAGCAGTCCGACTTCGAGCTCCTACAATGAGCAGTTCTTC
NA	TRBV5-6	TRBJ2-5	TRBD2	CASSRDGGETQYF	TGTGCCAGCAGCCGGGACGGGGGGGAGACCCAGTACTTC
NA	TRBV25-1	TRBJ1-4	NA	CASSSAEGANEKLFF	TGTGCCAGCAGCTCCGCAGAGGGGGCTAATGAAAAACTGTTTTTT
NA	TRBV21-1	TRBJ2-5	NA	CASSNQRVGLAGAPGSKETQYF	TGTGCCAGCAGCAACCAACGAGTGGGGCTAGCGGGGGCCCCGGGGTCCAAAGAGACCCAGTACTTC
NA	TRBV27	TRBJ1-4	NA	CASSPRRSGEKLFF	TGTGCCAGCAGTCCTAGGAGGTCTGGCGAAAAACTGTTTTTT
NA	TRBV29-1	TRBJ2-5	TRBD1	CSAAQGTREETQYF	TGCAGCGCAGCACAGGGGACCCGGGAAGAGACCCAGTACTTC
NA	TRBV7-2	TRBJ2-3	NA	CASSLEGWGPSTDTQYF	TGTGCCAGCAGCTTAGAGGGGTGGGGCCCTAGCACAGATACGCAGTATTTT
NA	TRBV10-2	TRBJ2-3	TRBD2	CASRLAAYTDTQYF	TGCGCCAGCAGACTAGCGGCTTACACAGATACGCAGTATTTT
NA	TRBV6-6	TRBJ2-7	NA	CASSNQGSTAYEQYF	TGTGCCAGCAGTAACCAGGGGTCCACGGCCTACGAGCAGTACTTC
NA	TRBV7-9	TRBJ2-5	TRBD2	CASSWGLAEEETQYF	TGTGCCAGCAGCTGGGGACTAGCGGAGGAAGAGACCCAGTACTTC
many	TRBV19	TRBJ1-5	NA	CATTQQFNQPQHF	TGTGCCACCACACAACAGTTCAATCAGCCCCAGCATTTT
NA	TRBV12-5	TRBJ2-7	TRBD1	CASGRDRAYEQYF	TGTGCTAGTGGGAGGGACAGAGCCTACGAGCAGTACTTC
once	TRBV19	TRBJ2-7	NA	CASSIGAGLSREQYF	TGTGCCAGTAGTATAGGGGCAGGGTTGTCGCGGGAGCAGTACTTC
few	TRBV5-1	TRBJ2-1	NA	CASSSIAASYNEQFF	TGCGCCAGCAGTTCAATAGCGGCTTCCTACAATGAGCAGTTCTTC
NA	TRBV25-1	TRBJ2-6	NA	CASSGTGSWCSGANVLTF	TGTGCCAGCAGTGGTACAGGGTCCTGGTGCTCTGGGGCCAACGTCCTGACTTTC
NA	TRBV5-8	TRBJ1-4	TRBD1	CASSLDRGQANEKLFF	TGTGCCAGCAGCTTGGACCGGGGACAGGCTAATGAAAAACTGTTTTTT
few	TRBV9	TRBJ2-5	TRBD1	CASSTGQETAQYF	TGTGCCAGCAGCACCGGACAGGAGACGGCCCAGTACTTC
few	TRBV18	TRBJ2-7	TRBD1	CASGQGAREQYF	TGTGCCAGCGGCCAGGGGGCGCGCGAGCAGTACTTC
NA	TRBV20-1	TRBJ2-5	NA	CSAFQVETQYF	TGCAGTGCGTTTCAGGTGGAGACCCAGTACTTC
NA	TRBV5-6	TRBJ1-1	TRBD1	CASSKKPGTGEVEAFF	TGTGCCAGCAGCAAAAAACCCGGGACAGGTGAGGTTGAAGCTTTCTTT